This TCR beta chain was captured by sequencing in a study of blood T cell repertoires in COVID-19. Overall study: Collection of acute and convalescent COVID-19 samples took place in the United States, Italy and Spain. PBMCs, B-cell-depleted T cells, or T cells were the source of the cDNA or gDNA that made up the material.

Participant-reported clinical history was the basis for cohort assignment. CDR3 size: 17 residues. CDR1 and CDR2 (germline): SGHAT, FQNNGV. Trimming removed 2 bases from V and 0 bases from J, with 16 bases in between. Only in-frame clones appear in the TCRdb table, and some are missing; sequencing was by immunoSEQ multiplex PCR. The repertoire holds 200,000 to 250,000 clones, with 65% to 85% as singletons. This TCR was sampled from a middle-aged woman with acute COVID-19. The V gene is TRBV11-2, the J gene TRBJ1-1; no reliable D call. Material: PBMCs or T cells enriched from blood (not recorded which). For the CDR3, the DNA is TGTGCCAGCAGCTTAATTAGCCGCTCCTTAATGAACACTGAAGCTTTCTTT. Its protein product is CASSLISRSLMNTEAFF.